Presented here are 9 T cell receptor beta chains from one specimen sequenced in a study of blood T cell repertoires in COVID-19. Assay used: immunoSEQ multiplex PCR; TCRdb lists only in-frame clones, some missing. The top ten clones hold around 2.5% of a sample with approximately 220,000 clones, roughly 80% of them seen once. The sequencing input was peripheral blood. Receptors were obtained from a woman aged 40-49 years with active or convalescent COVID-19.

The chain couples TRBV4-2 to TRBJ2-7; no firm D call. Trimming cost V 0 bases and J 4 bases, with 4 bases left between them. Germline CDR1 and CDR2: LGHNA and YNFKEQ. The CDR3 runs to 12 residues. CDR3 bases: TGTGCCAGCAGCCAAGATCCTTACGAGCAGTACTTC. Translation: CASSQDPYEQYF.

The chain couples TRBV6-1 to TRBJ2-3; a weak D match, TRBD1 (6 bases). The CDR3 length is 16 residues. Germline V gene sequence: CDR1 MNHNS, CDR2 SASEGT. Trimming took off 1 base at V and 1 base at J, with 12 bases between the two ends. Here the CDR3 reads CASSEGLHRGTDTQYF. The CDR3 region has the DNA TGTGCCAGCAGTGAAGGGTTGCACAGGGGCACAGATACGCAGTATTTT.

The chain combines TRBV28 with TRBJ1-5, with TRBD1 as a possible D gene (6 bases). The germline V gene has CDR1 MDHEN and CDR2 SYDVKM. The CDR3 length is 15 residues. The V gene lost 5 bases and the J gene lost 2 bases, with 13 bases spanning the gap. CDR3 region: CASSQTGFRNQPQHF. CDR3 in DNA: TGTGCCAGCAGTCAAACAGGGTTCCGCAATCAGCCCCAGCATTTT.

This sequence joins TRBV28 and TRBJ2-3, with 9 bases lining up with TRBD2. Germline loops: CDR1 MDHEN, CDR2 SYDVKM. V was clipped by 9 bases and J by 4 bases; unmatched bases: 11. The CDR3 loop spans 15 amino acids. The chain's CDR3 is CASTTAGGPPDTQYF. DNA for the CDR3: TGTGCCAGTACAACGGCGGGGGGGCCCCCAGATACGCAGTATTTT.

The rearrangement joins TRBV18 to TRBJ2-7; no clear D gene. This CDR3 is 14 amino acids long. V dropped 4 bases and J dropped 0 bases, with 10 bases sitting between them. Germline CDR1 reads KGHSH; CDR2 reads LQKENI. In nucleotides, the CDR3 is TGTGCCAGCTCACTAGGTGCAGGCTCCTACGAGCAGTACTTC. This gives the protein CASSLGAGSYEQYF.

The V call is TRBV2, the J call TRBJ2-1, with 10 bases matching TRBD2. There are 13 residues in the CDR3. V lost 9 bases, J lost 6 bases, and 5 bases stayed unmatched. Germline CDR1 reads SNHLY; CDR2 reads FYNNEI. DNA of the CDR3: TGTGCCAGTAGCGGGGGGCCGGGCAATGAGCAGTTCTTC. Encoded protein: CASSGGPGNEQFF. Full variable domain (missing parts from reference TRBV2 and TRBJ2-1): EPEVTQTPSHQVTQMGQEVILRCVPISNHLYFYWYRQILGQKVEFLVSFYNNEISEKSEIFDDQFSVERPDGSNFTLKIRSTKLEDSAMYFCASSGGPGNEQFFGPGTRLTVL.

This chain connects TRBV21-1 to TRBJ2-3; the table names TRBD2, a call not compared with the DNA. TRBV21-1 is given as a pseudogene. The CDR3 has 15 residues. CDR3 nucleotide sequence: TGTGCCAGCAGCAAGCGGGTTGGGCCCACAGATACGCAGTATTTT. The encoded protein is CASSKRVGPTDTQYF.

The rearrangement links TRBV15 to TRBJ1-4, with D hard to call. The germline CDR1 and CDR2 sequences are LNHNV and YYDKDF (reference sequence). With 0 bases removed from V and 4 bases from J, the gap between germline ends came to 9 bases. This CDR3 has 15 residues. CDR3 loop: CATSRDMQNNEKLFF. CDR3 DNA sequence: TGTGCCACCAGCAGAGATATGCAGAATAATGAAAAACTGTTTTTT.

V gene TRBV24-1 combines with J gene TRBJ1-1, with 9 bases matching TRBD1. Germline V gene sequence: CDR1 KGHDR, CDR2 SFDVKD. J lost 1 base, V lost 5 bases, and 7 bases had no gene match. The length of the CDR3 is 16 residues. The CDR3 DNA follows: TGTGCCACCAGTGTGGGACAGGGTGGGAAGAACACTGAAGCTTTCTTT. Translating it yields CATSVGQGGKNTEAFF.